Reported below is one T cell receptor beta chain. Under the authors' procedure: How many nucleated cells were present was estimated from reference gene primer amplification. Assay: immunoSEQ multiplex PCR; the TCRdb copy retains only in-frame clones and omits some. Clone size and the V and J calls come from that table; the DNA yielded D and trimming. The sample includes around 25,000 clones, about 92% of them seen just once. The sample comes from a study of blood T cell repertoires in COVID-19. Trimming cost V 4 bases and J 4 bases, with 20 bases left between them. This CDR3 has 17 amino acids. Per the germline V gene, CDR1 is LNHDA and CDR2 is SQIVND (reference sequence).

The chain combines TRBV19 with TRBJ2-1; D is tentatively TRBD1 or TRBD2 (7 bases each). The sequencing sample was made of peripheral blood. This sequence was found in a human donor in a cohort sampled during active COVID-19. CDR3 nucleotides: TGTGCCAGTAGTACAGACAGGGTCCCGGGGGGATACAATGAGCAGTTCTTC. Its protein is CASSTDRVPGGYNEQFF. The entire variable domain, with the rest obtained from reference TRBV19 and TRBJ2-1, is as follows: DGGITQSPKYLFRKEGQNVTLSCEQNLNHDAMYWYRQDPGQGLRLIYYSQIVNDFQKGDIAEGYSVSREKKESFPLTVTSAQKNPTAFYLCASSTDRVPGGYNEQFFGPGTRLTVL.